These T cell receptor beta chains were read from a single sample in a study of Graves' ophthalmopathy and Graves' hyperthyroidism. TCRdb reanalysed the multiplex PCR reads using MiXCR and keeps one entry per CDR3 protein. The sample includes about 200,000 distinct CDR3 sequences, 25% to 35% of them seen just once. The specimen was peripheral blood. All receptors derive from a man aged 45 to 65 with Graves' ophthalmopathy. Each CDR3 is given with its conserved first and last residue. Each record gives: clone size, V gene, D gene, J gene, CDR3 protein, CDR3 DNA. D genes are given only for firm matches. Clone size is shown for a subset of rows, as once, few, many or a class of expanded clone.

abundance: NA; v_gene: TRBV7-3; d_gene: TRBD2; j_gene: TRBJ2-2; CDR3aa: CASSLGTSGGELFF; CDR3nt: TGTGCCAGCAGCTTAGGGACTAGCGGCGGGGAGCTGTTTTTT
abundance: many; v_gene: TRBV25-1; d_gene: TRBD2; j_gene: TRBJ2-1; CDR3aa: CASTPGTSGYNEQFF; CDR3nt: TGTGCCAGCACGCCCGGGACTAGCGGCTACAATGAGCAGTTCTTC
abundance: many; v_gene: TRBV10-1; d_gene: NA; j_gene: TRBJ2-3; CDR3aa: CASSALRGTEDTQYF; CDR3nt: TGCGCCAGCAGCGCACTTAGGGGCACCGAGGATACGCAGTATTTT
abundance: many; v_gene: TRBV6-1; d_gene: NA; j_gene: TRBJ2-5; CDR3aa: CASSPTPAQETQYF; CDR3nt: TGTGCCAGCAGTCCGACCCCGGCGCAAGAGACCCAGTACTTC
abundance: many; v_gene: TRBV4-1; d_gene: TRBD2; j_gene: TRBJ2-7; CDR3aa: CASSLRLAGDSSYEQYF; CDR3nt: TGCGCCAGCAGCCTGCGACTAGCGGGAGATTCGTCCTACGAGCAGTACTTC
abundance: NA; v_gene: TRBV28; d_gene: NA; j_gene: TRBJ2-6; CDR3aa: CASISGGDSGANVLTF; CDR3nt: TGTGCCAGCATCTCAGGGGGGGATTCTGGGGCCAACGTCCTGACTTTC
abundance: many; v_gene: TRBV5-1; d_gene: NA; j_gene: TRBJ2-7; CDR3aa: CASSSGDSSSYEQYF; CDR3nt: TGCGCCAGCAGTTCTGGGGACTCTAGCTCCTACGAGCAGTACTTC
abundance: NA; v_gene: TRBV11-2; d_gene: NA; j_gene: TRBJ1-5; CDR3aa: CASSLGTGYSNQPQHF; CDR3nt: TGTGCCAGCAGCTTAGGGACGGGCTATAGCAATCAGCCCCAGCATTTT
abundance: NA; v_gene: TRBV28; d_gene: TRBD1; j_gene: TRBJ2-5; CDR3aa: CASSWTGGGETQYF; CDR3nt: TGTGCCAGCAGTTGGACAGGGGGAGGAGAGACCCAGTACTTC
abundance: many; v_gene: TRBV11-2; d_gene: NA; j_gene: TRBJ2-7; CDR3aa: CASSYIPSYEQYF; CDR3nt: TGTGCCAGCAGCTATATCCCGAGCTACGAGCAGTACTTC
abundance: few; v_gene: TRBV12-3/TRBV12-4; d_gene: NA; j_gene: TRBJ2-5; CDR3aa: CASNSGVETQYF; CDR3nt: TGTGCCAGCAACAGCGGAGTGGAGACCCAGTACTTC
abundance: many; v_gene: TRBV7-3; d_gene: NA; j_gene: TRBJ1-1; CDR3aa: CASSDYTEAFF; CDR3nt: TGTGCCAGCAGCGATTACACTGAAGCTTTCTTT
abundance: NA; v_gene: TRBV12-3/TRBV12-4; d_gene: NA; j_gene: TRBJ2-1; CDR3aa: CASSFSGSHEQFF; CDR3nt: TGTGCCAGCAGTTTCTCTGGGTCCCATGAGCAGTTCTTC
abundance: many; v_gene: TRBV20-1; d_gene: TRBD2; j_gene: TRBJ2-5; CDR3aa: CSARDGGRAQETQYF; CDR3nt: TGCAGTGCTAGAGATGGCGGGAGGGCACAAGAGACCCAGTACTTC
abundance: many; v_gene: TRBV19; d_gene: TRBD2; j_gene: TRBJ2-7; CDR3aa: CASTRSGVSSYEQYF; CDR3nt: TGTGCCAGTACCCGGAGCGGGGTCAGCTCCTACGAGCAGTACTTC
abundance: NA; v_gene: TRBV25-1; d_gene: NA; j_gene: TRBJ1-6; CDR3aa: CASSFVRGRSYNSPLHF; CDR3nt: TGTGCCAGCAGTTTCGTCAGGGGCCGCTCCTATAATTCACCCCTCCACTTT
abundance: many; v_gene: TRBV30; d_gene: NA; j_gene: TRBJ1-2; CDR3aa: CACVQEANYGYTF; CDR3nt: TGTGCCTGCGTGCAGGAGGCTAACTATGGCTACACCTTC
abundance: NA; v_gene: TRBV10-3; d_gene: TRBD1; j_gene: TRBJ1-1; CDR3aa: CAISGMRDSDTEAFF; CDR3nt: TGTGCCATCAGTGGCATGAGGGACAGTGACACTGAAGCCTTCTTT
abundance: NA; v_gene: TRBV10-1; d_gene: NA; j_gene: TRBJ1-1; CDR3aa: CASPPGNTEAFF; CDR3nt: TGCGCCAGCCCCCCAGGGAACACTGAAGCTTTCTTT
abundance: many; v_gene: TRBV6-1; d_gene: NA; j_gene: TRBJ1-5; CDR3aa: CASSAGPTSNQPQHF; CDR3nt: TGTGCCAGCAGCGCCGGGCCGACTAGCAATCAGCCCCAGCATTTT
abundance: NA; v_gene: TRBV30; d_gene: NA; j_gene: TRBJ1-1; CDR3aa: CAWRRQVNTEAFF; CDR3nt: TGTGCCTGGAGGAGGCAGGTGAACACTGAAGCTTTCTTT
abundance: NA; v_gene: TRBV11-1; d_gene: TRBD2; j_gene: TRBJ2-5; CDR3aa: CASSPLEASGSQRTQYF; CDR3nt: TGTGCCAGCAGCCCCCTGGAGGCTAGCGGGAGCCAGAGAACCCAGTACTTC
abundance: NA; v_gene: TRBV7-3; d_gene: NA; j_gene: TRBJ1-2; CDR3aa: CASIKGVYGYTF; CDR3nt: TGTGCCAGCATCAAAGGAGTCTATGGCTACACCTTC
abundance: NA; v_gene: TRBV12-3/TRBV12-4; d_gene: NA; j_gene: TRBJ2-5; CDR3aa: CASRSWGGAETQYF; CDR3nt: TGTGCCAGTCGGAGCTGGGGGGGCGCGGAGACCCAGTACTTC
abundance: many; v_gene: TRBV7-3; d_gene: NA; j_gene: TRBJ2-2; CDR3aa: CASSLTPGGGGGELFF; CDR3nt: TGTGCCAGCAGCTTAACCCCCGGGGGAGGTGGCGGGGAGCTGTTTTTT
abundance: many; v_gene: TRBV2; d_gene: TRBD1; j_gene: TRBJ2-2; CDR3aa: CASSEAHGQGGPGELFF; CDR3nt: TGTGCCAGCAGTGAAGCGCATGGACAGGGGGGACCCGGGGAGCTGTTTTTT
abundance: many; v_gene: TRBV12-3/TRBV12-4; d_gene: TRBD2; j_gene: TRBJ2-7; CDR3aa: CASSTRPSGRINEQYF; CDR3nt: TGTGCCAGCAGCACACGGCCTAGCGGGAGGATTAACGAGCAGTACTTC
abundance: NA; v_gene: TRBV6-1; d_gene: NA; j_gene: TRBJ2-7; CDR3aa: CASAWDGAYEQYF; CDR3nt: TGTGCCAGCGCATGGGACGGCGCCTACGAGCAGTACTTC
abundance: many; v_gene: TRBV7-9; d_gene: NA; j_gene: TRBJ2-7; CDR3aa: CASSLEWDSYEQYF; CDR3nt: TGTGCCAGCAGCTTAGAGTGGGACTCCTACGAGCAGTACTTC
abundance: few; v_gene: TRBV6-4; d_gene: NA; j_gene: TRBJ2-2; CDR3aa: CASSKDTDTGELFF; CDR3nt: TGTGCCAGCAGTAAGGACACTGACACCGGGGAGCTGTTTTTT
abundance: many; v_gene: TRBV20-1; d_gene: TRBD1; j_gene: TRBJ2-5; CDR3aa: CSARDGGQVQETQYF; CDR3nt: TGCAGTGCTAGAGATGGAGGACAGGTCCAAGAGACCCAGTACTTC
abundance: NA; v_gene: TRBV24-1; d_gene: NA; j_gene: TRBJ1-2; CDR3aa: CATSDFAQNYGYTF; CDR3nt: TGTGCCACCAGTGATTTCGCACAGAACTATGGCTACACCTTC
abundance: NA; v_gene: TRBV28; d_gene: NA; j_gene: TRBJ2-5; CDR3aa: CASCLGGAGRETQYF; CDR3nt: TGTGCCAGCTGTCTGGGCGGAGCTGGACGGGAGACCCAGTACTTC